The following is a T cell receptor beta chain sequence with its context. Its specificity is unknown. TCRdb reprocessed the 5' RACE reads with MiXCR, giving one entry per CDR3 protein. This sample carries 55,000 to 70,000 distinct CDR3 sequences, approximately 6.1% of them seen once, and the ten largest clones take 30% to 45%. These data come from a study of T cells after yellow fever vaccination. As for the study in general: The SMART-Seq v4 Ultra Low Input method served to prepare the low-cell-number fractions.

Study results and caveats: The secondary response was weaker but peaked faster, day 5 versus 15.

The sample here was CD8+ T cells sorted from PBMCs, taken roughly 45 days after the first yellow fever vaccination. The sequence was collected from a man in his late teens or twenties who received the YFV17D yellow fever vaccine.

The CDR3 DNA sequence: TGTGCCAGCAGTTGGAACACTGAAGCTTTCTTT. Residues: CASSWNTEAFF. This sequence joins TRBV25-1 and TRBJ1-1; no reliable D call. V was pared by 5 bases and J by 1 base, with 2 bases between. The germline gives CDR1 MGHDK, CDR2 SYGVNS. The CDR3 runs to 11 residues.